One and the same sample provided the 29 T cell receptor beta chains below, sequenced in a study of blood T cell repertoires in COVID-19. Measured with immunoSEQ multiplex PCR; TCRdb has only the in-frame clones, and not every one. The sample lists 100,000 to 150,000 clones, about four fifths occurring once. The sample consisted of peripheral blood. These TCRs come from a man older than 75 with active or convalescent COVID-19.

CDR3 region: CASSEWGQGAAYEQYF. The CDR3 nucleotides are TGTGCCAGCAGTGAATGGGGACAGGGAGCGGCCTACGAGCAGTACTTC. The V gene is TRBV25-1, the J gene TRBJ2-7, with 9 bases aligning to TRBD1. CDR3 length: 16 amino acids. J gave up 2 bases and V 1 base, and 6 bases lay outside the gene matches. Germline CDR1 reads MGHDK; CDR2 reads SYGVNS.

This sequence joins TRBV27 and TRBJ2-2; 10 nucleotides align to TRBD2. CDR3 length: 16 amino acids. V was clipped by 5 bases and J by 2 bases; unmatched bases: 5. Germline CDR1 MNHEY, CDR2 SMNVEV (reference sequence). CDR3 region: CASSPRTSGNTGELFF. The CDR3 bases are TGTGCCAGCAGTCCCCGGACTAGCGGAAACACCGGGGAGCTGTTTTTT.

The V call is TRBV7-9, the J call TRBJ1-4; 8 positions match TRBD1. Germline loops: CDR1 SEHNR, CDR2 FQNEAQ (reference sequence). The V segment lost 5 bases and the J segment 8 bases; nucleotides outside the gene matches: 7. This CDR3 contains 14 residues. In nucleotides, the CDR3 is TGTGCCAGCAGCCCCGGACAGGGTTGGGAAAAACTGTTTTTT. Amino acids: CASSPGQGWEKLFF.

In its sample, this clone was seen a few times. The chain links TRBV9 to TRBJ1-2, with 10 bases matching TRBD1. With V trimmed by 3 bases and J by 6 bases, 14 bases remained unmatched. The CDR3 length is 17 residues. Germline V gene data show CDR1 as SGDLS and CDR2 as YYNGEE. DNA of the CDR3: TGTGCCAGCAGCGAAACCGGGACAGGGGTTCGTAAGAATGGCTACACCTTC. This sequence encodes CASSETGTGVRKNGYTF.

This chain uses TRBV21-1 with TRBJ1-2; the table calls TRBD1, which could not be checked here. TRBV21-1 is an annotated pseudogene. This CDR3 has 12 amino acids. The CDR3 nucleotides read TGTGCCAGCAGCACCGTGGACAGTGGCTACACCTTC. It encodes CASSTVDSGYTF.

V usage is TRBV6-5 and J usage is TRBJ1-2, with D perhaps TRBD1 (5 bases). Germline V gene lookup returns CDR1 MNHEY and CDR2 SVGAGI. The CDR3 covers 15 residues. V lost 7 bases to trimming and J lost 1 base, with 16 bases between them. CDR3 sequence: CASILRPGFNYGYTF. DNA for the CDR3: TGTGCCAGCATACTGAGGCCAGGGTTTAACTATGGCTACACCTTC.

The chain links TRBV6-4 to TRBJ2-5; 7 positions match TRBD1. Trimming took 6 bases from V and 3 from J; bases not matched to a gene: 4. The CDR3 runs to 13 residues. Germline V lookup: CDR1 MRHNA, CDR2 SNTAGT. In DNA form, the CDR3 reads TGTGCCAGCAGCCGGACAGGCGAAGAGACCCAGTACTTC. Encoded protein: CASSRTGEETQYF.

The DNA of the CDR3 is TGTGCCAGCACCCCGGGGTCTGAGACCCAGTACTTC. Translation: CASTPGSETQYF. The gene calls are TRBV25-1 and TRBJ2-5; tentative D call: TRBD2 (5 bases). The ends were cut back, 7 bases at V and 5 bases at J, with 11 bases in the middle. The CDR3 has 12 amino acids. Germline CDR1 and CDR2: MGHDK and SYGVNS.

This clone appeared a single time. The rearrangement joins TRBV2 to TRBJ2-5; 9 bases match TRBD2. Germline CDR1 is SNHLY and CDR2 is FYNNEI. Germline trimming cut 7 bases from V and 1 base from J; bases unmatched to any gene: 4. The CDR3 covers 14 residues. The CDR3 region has the DNA TGTGCCAGCAAGCAAGCGGGGGGCCAAGAGACCCAGTACTTC. Its protein product is CASKQAGGQETQYF.

V and J are TRBV6-1 and TRBJ1-2; D is ambiguous. The V gene lost 0 bases and the J gene lost 7 bases, with 6 bases spanning the gap. From germline, CDR1 is MNHNS and CDR2 SASEGT. This CDR3 region has 12 residues. CDR3 sequence (DNA): TGTGCCAGCAGTGAAGCCCAGGTTGGCTACACCTTC. Its translation: CASSEAQVGYTF.

This clone has only one observation. The chain carries TRBV7-6 and TRBJ1-2, with D hard to call. Trimming shortened V by 5 bases and J by 5 bases, and 15 bases separated the two germline ends. Germline V gives CDR1 SGHVS, CDR2 FNYEAQ. The CDR3 extends over 14 amino acids. The CDR3 loop is CASSPTPNVYGYTF. The CDR3 nucleotides are TGTGCCAGCAGCCCTACGCCGAATGTTTATGGCTACACCTTC.

This chain joins TRBV5-1 and TRBJ1-4; D gene unclear. Per germline, CDR1 SGHRS and CDR2 YFSETQ. There are 14 residues in the CDR3. Between the trimmed V and J ends, which lost 0 bases and 2 bases, there was a span of 5 bases. The CDR3 DNA is TGCGCCAGCAGCTTGGCCTATACTAATGAAAAACTGTTTTTT. Protein: CASSLAYTNEKLFF. The variable domain in full, completed from reference TRBV5-1 and TRBJ1-4, reads KAGVTQTPRYLIKTRGQQVTLSCSPISGHRSVSWYQQTPGQGLQFLFEYFSETQRNKGNFPGRFSGRQFSNSRSEMNVSTLELGDSALYLCASSLAYTNEKLFFGSGTQLSVL.

This chain links TRBV6-2 or TRBV6-3 with TRBJ2-3, with a weak D call TRBD2 (6 bases). This CDR3 contains 16 residues. In germline, CDR1 is MNHEY, CDR2 SVGEGT. Trimming removed 2 bases at V and 5 bases at J, with 17 bases between. The CDR3 DNA reads TGTGCCAGCAGTTACCCCCCGGGGGACGGAGAAGATACGCAGTATTTT. Translating gives CASSYPPGDGEDTQYF.

V gene TRBV6-5 combines with J gene TRBJ1-1; the D is unclear. The CDR3 length is 14 residues. Germline loops: CDR1 MNHEY, CDR2 SVGAGI. V was pared by 6 bases and J by 2 bases, with 13 bases between. The CDR3 nucleotides are TGTGCCAGCAGGGAGCAGTGGCCCAACACTGAAGCTTTCTTT. As protein: CASREQWPNTEAFF.

This chain connects TRBV6-5 to TRBJ1-6, with 7 bases that match TRBD1. The germline CDR1 and CDR2 sequences are MNHEY and SVGAGI. The CDR3 is 15 amino acids. V gave up 6 bases and J gave up 1 base; unmatched junction bases: 3. CDR3 DNA: TGTGCCAGCAGCATACAGGGGTCCTATAATTCACCCCTCCACTTT. It specifies CASSIQGSYNSPLHF.

The V call is TRBV2, the J call TRBJ1-2; possibly TRBD1 for D (6 bases). Trimming took 6 bases from V and 7 from J, leaving 24 bases between them. The germline gives CDR1 SNHLY, CDR2 FYNNEI. The CDR3 contains 16 residues. The CDR3 nucleotides are TGTGCCAGCAGGGGGGTTGCCTTTGGGGGCCAGGTTGGCTACACCTTC. Its translation is CASRGVAFGGQVGYTF. The full variable domain, rest sourced from reference TRBV2 and TRBJ1-2, is EPEVTQTPSHQVTQMGQEVILRCVPISNHLYFYWYRQILGQKVEFLVSFYNNEISEKSEIFDDQFSVERPDGSNFTLKIRSTKLEDSAMYFCASRGVAFGGQVGYTFGSGTRLTVV.

DNA of the CDR3: TGTGCCAGCAGCGACAGCAAACGGACAGGGAGCACTGAAGCTTTCTTT. Amino acids: CASSDSKRTGSTEAFF. The rearrangement joins TRBV9 to TRBJ1-1; TRBD1 matches at 8 bases. Germline V gene data show CDR1 as SGDLS and CDR2 as YYNGEE. The CDR3 runs to 16 residues. Trimming cost V 3 bases and J 4 bases; bases outside gene matches: 11.

In nucleotides, the CDR3 is TGTGCCAGCAGCCAATTCACCTACAATGAGCAGTTCTTC. Encoded protein: CASSQFTYNEQFF. The V call is TRBV14, the J call TRBJ2-1; D ambiguous. Trimming cost V 2 bases and J 2 bases, with 4 bases left between them. Germline values: CDR1 SGHDN, CDR2 FVKESK. The CDR3 is 13 residues long.

The chain employs TRBV28 and TRBJ2-3, with TRBD2 identical over 10 bases. This CDR3 has 16 residues. J was trimmed by 2 bases and V by 6 bases; bases with no gene match: 8. CDR1 is MDHEN, CDR2 SYDVKM, per germline. CDR3 sequence (DNA): TGTGCCAGCAGCGCCCCTAGCGGGGGCTCCACAGATACGCAGTATTTT. Its translation: CASSAPSGGSTDTQYF.

The chain has TRBV28 and TRBJ1-5; D is undetermined. CDR1 is MDHEN, CDR2 SYDVKM, per germline. This CDR3 comprises 12 residues. V was shortened by 3 bases and J by 8 bases, with 8 bases between the two germline ends. The CDR3 coding sequence is TGTGCCAGCAGTTTCCCCTATGAGCCCCAGCATTTT. As protein: CASSFPYEPQHF.

The genes are TRBV7-9 and TRBJ1-2; 9 nucleotides line up with TRBD1. Per germline, CDR1 SEHNR and CDR2 FQNEAQ (reference sequence). This CDR3 has 15 amino acids. V lost 0 bases and J lost 8; bases outside the gene matches: 7. The CDR3 reads CASSLALGQGRGYTF. DNA of the CDR3: TGTGCCAGCAGCTTAGCTCTGGGACAGGGACGAGGCTACACCTTC.

The genes are TRBV7-8 and TRBJ2-5; 7 bases line up with TRBD1. J gave up 6 bases and V 3 bases, and 4 bases lay outside the gene matches. This CDR3 region has 13 residues. Germline-derived CDR1 and CDR2 are SGHVS and FQNEAQ. The CDR3, as DNA: TGTGCCAGCAGCTTCCCACAGGGGAAGACCCAGTACTTC. It codes for CASSFPQGKTQYF.

V gene TRBV3-1 (or the pseudogene TRBV3-2) combines with J gene TRBJ2-3, with 9 bases aligning to TRBD1. The CDR3 is 18 amino acids. The J segment lost 0 bases and the V segment lost 5 bases, leaving 12 bases of the junction unmatched. Germline lookup yields CDR1 LGHDT and CDR2 YNNKEL (reference sequence). The CDR3 reads CASSEGFPGQGSTDTQYF. The CDR3 DNA reads TGTGCCAGCAGCGAGGGTTTCCCGGGACAGGGTAGCACAGATACGCAGTATTTT.

V and J are TRBV18 and TRBJ2-2, with TRBD1 identical over 10 bases. J was trimmed by 4 bases and V by 4 bases; bases with no gene match: 6. Germline assignment: CDR1 KGHSH and CDR2 LQKENI. This CDR3 comprises 16 residues. The CDR3 coding sequence is TGTGCCAGCTCACAGACCGGGACAGGGGTCACCGGGGAGCTGTTTTTT. It codes for CASSQTGTGVTGELFF. The full variable domain, with the rest looked up from reference TRBV18 and TRBJ2-2, is NAGVMQNPRHLVRRRGQEARLRCSPMKGHSHVYWYRQLPEEGLKFMVYLQKENIIDESGMPKERFSAEFPKEGPSILRIQQVVRGDSAAYFCASSQTGTGVTGELFFGEGSRLTVL.

CDR3: CASRQTSGGAGTQYF. The CDR3 nucleotides read TGTGCCAGCAGACAAACTAGCGGGGGGGCCGGTACGCAGTATTTT. The rearrangement joins TRBV5-4 to TRBJ2-3; TRBD2 aligns across 13 bases. Germline CDR1 is SGHNT and CDR2 is YYREEE (reference sequence). Unmatched junction bases numbered 8, after V lost 5 bases and J lost 8 bases. The CDR3 length is 15 residues. Using reference TRBV5-4 and TRBJ2-3 for the parts outside the CDR3, the full variable domain is ETGVTQSPTHLIKTRGQQVTLRCSSQSGHNTVSWYQQALGQGPQFIFQYYREEENGRGNFPPRFSGLQFPNYSSELNVNALELDDSALYLCASRQTSGGAGTQYFGPGTRLTVL.

Only one count was recorded for this clone. The chain employs TRBV7-2 and TRBJ2-3; TRBD2 aligns across 8 bases. Unmatched junction bases numbered 6, after V lost 6 bases and J lost 1 base. Germline V CDR1 and CDR2: SGHTA, FQGNSA. This CDR3 is 15 amino acids long. The CDR3, as DNA: TGTGCCAGCAGTCCTCGGGGGGGCGGCACAGATACGCAGTATTTT. This translates into CASSPRGGGTDTQYF.

The genes are TRBV7-3 and TRBJ1-1; a weak D match, TRBD1 (5 bases). Germline V CDR1 and CDR2: SGHTA, FQGTGA. This CDR3 region has 15 residues. V was pared by 0 bases and J by 0 bases, with 8 bases between. The CDR3 bases are TGTGCCAGCAGCTTAACAGGGGATATGAACACTGAAGCTTTCTTT. Amino acid sequence: CASSLTGDMNTEAFF.

The rearrangement links TRBV6-6 to TRBJ2-1; 7 bases are shared with TRBD2. Germline CDR1 MNHNY, CDR2 SVGAGI (reference sequence). This CDR3 has 12 residues. V lost 8 bases to trimming and J lost 3 bases; unmatched junction nucleotides: 1. In DNA form, the CDR3 reads TGTGCCAGCGGGGGGGTCTACAATGAGCAGTTCTTC. Translated: CASGGVYNEQFF.

This rearrangement joins TRBV2 to TRBJ1-6; weak D call: TRBD1 (6 bases). Germline-derived CDR1 and CDR2 are SNHLY and FYNNEI. Trimming shortened V by 6 bases and J by 6 bases, and 15 bases separated the two germline ends. The CDR3 is 15 residues long. The CDR3 is CASRPPGTINSPLHF. The DNA of the CDR3 is TGTGCCAGCAGACCCCCCGGGACAATTAATTCACCCCTCCACTTT.